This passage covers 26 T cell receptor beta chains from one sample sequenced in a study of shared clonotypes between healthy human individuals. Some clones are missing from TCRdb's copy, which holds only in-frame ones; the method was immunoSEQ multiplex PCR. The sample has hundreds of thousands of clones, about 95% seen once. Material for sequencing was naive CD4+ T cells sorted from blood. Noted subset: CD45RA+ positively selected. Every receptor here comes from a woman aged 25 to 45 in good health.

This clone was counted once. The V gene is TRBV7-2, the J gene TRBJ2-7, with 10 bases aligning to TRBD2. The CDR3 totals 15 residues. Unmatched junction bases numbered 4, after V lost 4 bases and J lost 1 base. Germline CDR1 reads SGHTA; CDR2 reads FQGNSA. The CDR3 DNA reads TGTGCCAGCAGCTCAGCAGCGGGAGGGTCCTACGAGCAGTACTTC. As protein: CASSSAAGGSYEQYF.

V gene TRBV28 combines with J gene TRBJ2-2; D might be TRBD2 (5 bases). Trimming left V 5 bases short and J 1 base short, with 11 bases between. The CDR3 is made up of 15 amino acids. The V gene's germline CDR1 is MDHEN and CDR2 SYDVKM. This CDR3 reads CASSPVAGNTGELFF. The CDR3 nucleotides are TGTGCCAGCAGTCCAGTTGCGGGGAACACCGGGGAGCTGTTTTTT.

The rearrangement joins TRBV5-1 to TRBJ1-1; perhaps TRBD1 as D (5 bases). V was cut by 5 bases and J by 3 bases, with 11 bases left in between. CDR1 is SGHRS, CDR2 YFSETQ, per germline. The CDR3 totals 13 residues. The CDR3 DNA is TGCGCCAGCAGAACTGAGGGGTACACTGAAGCTTTCTTT. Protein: CASRTEGYTEAFF.

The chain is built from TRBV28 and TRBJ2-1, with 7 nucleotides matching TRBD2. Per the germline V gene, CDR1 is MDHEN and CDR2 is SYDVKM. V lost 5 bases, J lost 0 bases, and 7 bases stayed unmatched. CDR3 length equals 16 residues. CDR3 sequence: CASSPPGGSSYNEQFF. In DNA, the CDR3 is TGTGCCAGCAGTCCCCCTGGCGGGAGCTCCTACAATGAGCAGTTCTTC.

CDR3 region: CASSFGVGEETQYF. The CDR3, as DNA: TGTGCCAGCAGCTTTGGTGTAGGAGAAGAGACCCAGTACTTC. The chain joins TRBV7-7 to TRBJ2-5, with D uncertain. Trimming took off 3 bases at V and 3 bases at J, with 11 bases between the two ends. The CDR3 has 14 residues. Germline CDR1 is SSHAT and CDR2 is FNYEAQ (reference sequence).

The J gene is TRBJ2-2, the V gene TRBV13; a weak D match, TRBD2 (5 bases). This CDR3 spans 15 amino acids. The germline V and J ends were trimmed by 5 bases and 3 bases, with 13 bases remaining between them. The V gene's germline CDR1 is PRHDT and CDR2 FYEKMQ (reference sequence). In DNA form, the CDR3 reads TGTGCCAGCAGCCCCCCGAAGGGAGACACCGGGGAGCTGTTTTTT. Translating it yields CASSPPKGDTGELFF.

CDR3 loop: CASSLAAGGYGEQYF. The CDR3 coding sequence is TGTGCCAGCAGCTTGGCGGCAGGGGGTTATGGGGAGCAGTACTTC. This chain links TRBV5-4 with TRBJ2-5, with 7 nucleotides matching TRBD1. Per the germline V gene, CDR1 is SGHNT and CDR2 is YYREEE (reference sequence). The CDR3 totals 15 residues. With 0 bases clipped from V and 11 bases from J, the junction kept 13 bases outside the gene matches.

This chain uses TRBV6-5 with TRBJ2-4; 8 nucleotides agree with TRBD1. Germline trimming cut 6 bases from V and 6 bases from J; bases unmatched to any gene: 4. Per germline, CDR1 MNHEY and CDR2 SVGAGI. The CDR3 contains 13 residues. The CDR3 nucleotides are TGTGCCAGCAGAGGGACAGGTTTAAACATTCAGTACTTC. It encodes CASRGTGLNIQYF.

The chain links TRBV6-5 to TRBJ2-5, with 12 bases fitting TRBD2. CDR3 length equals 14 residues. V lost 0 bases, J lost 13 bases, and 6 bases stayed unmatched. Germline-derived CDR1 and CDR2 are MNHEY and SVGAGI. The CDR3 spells CASSYSRTSGAMYF. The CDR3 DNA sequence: TGTGCCAGCAGTTACTCCCGGACTAGCGGGGCCATGTACTTC.

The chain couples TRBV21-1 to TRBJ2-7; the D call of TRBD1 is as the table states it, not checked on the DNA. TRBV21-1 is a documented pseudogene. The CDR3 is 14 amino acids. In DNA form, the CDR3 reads TGTGCCAGCAGCTCTTGGGACAGGGTAGACGAGCAGTACTTC. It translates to CASSSWDRVDEQYF.

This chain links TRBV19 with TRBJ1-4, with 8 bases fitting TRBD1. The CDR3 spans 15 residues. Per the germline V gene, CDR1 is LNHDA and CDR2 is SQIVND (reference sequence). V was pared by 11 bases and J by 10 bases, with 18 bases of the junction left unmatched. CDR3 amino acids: CASTPRDRGERKLFF. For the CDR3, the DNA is TGTGCCTCAACCCCCCGCGACAGGGGTGAACGAAAACTGTTTTTT.

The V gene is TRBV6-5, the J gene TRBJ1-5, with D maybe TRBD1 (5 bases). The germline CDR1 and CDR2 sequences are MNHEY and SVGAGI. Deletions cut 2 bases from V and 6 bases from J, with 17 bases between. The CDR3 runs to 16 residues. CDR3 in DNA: TGTGCCAGCAGTTACACCCCTGGATGGGGGGGTCAGCCCCAGCATTTT. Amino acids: CASSYTPGWGGQPQHF.

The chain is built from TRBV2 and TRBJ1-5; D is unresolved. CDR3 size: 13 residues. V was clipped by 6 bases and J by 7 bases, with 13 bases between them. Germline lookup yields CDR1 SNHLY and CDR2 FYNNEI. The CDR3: CASRIGPHQPQHF. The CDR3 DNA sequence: TGTGCCAGCAGAATAGGGCCACACCAGCCCCAGCATTTT.

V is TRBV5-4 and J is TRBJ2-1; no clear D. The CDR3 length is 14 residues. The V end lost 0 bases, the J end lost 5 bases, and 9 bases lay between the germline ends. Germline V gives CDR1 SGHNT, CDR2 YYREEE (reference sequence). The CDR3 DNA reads TGTGCCAGCAGCTTGGACGGGCGAAACAATGAGCAGTTCTTC. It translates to CASSLDGRNNEQFF.

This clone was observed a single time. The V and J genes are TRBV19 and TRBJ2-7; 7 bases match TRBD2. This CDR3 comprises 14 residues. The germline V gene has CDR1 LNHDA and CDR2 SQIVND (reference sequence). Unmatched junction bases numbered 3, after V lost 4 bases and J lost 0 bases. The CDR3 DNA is TGTGCCAGTAGTAGCGGCGGGAGCTCCTACGAGCAGTACTTC. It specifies CASSSGGSSYEQYF.

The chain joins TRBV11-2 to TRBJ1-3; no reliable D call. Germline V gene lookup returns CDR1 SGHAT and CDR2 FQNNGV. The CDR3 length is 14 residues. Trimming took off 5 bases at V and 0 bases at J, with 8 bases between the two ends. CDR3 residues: CASSQWVSGNTIYF. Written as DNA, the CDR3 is TGTGCCAGCAGCCAATGGGTCTCTGGAAACACCATATATTTT. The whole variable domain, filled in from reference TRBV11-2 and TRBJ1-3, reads EAGVAQSPRYKIIEKRQSVAFWCNPISGHATLYWYQQILGQGPKLLIQFQNNGVVDDSQLPKDRFSAERLKGVDSTLKIQPAKLEDSAVYLCASSQWVSGNTIYFGEGSWLTVV.

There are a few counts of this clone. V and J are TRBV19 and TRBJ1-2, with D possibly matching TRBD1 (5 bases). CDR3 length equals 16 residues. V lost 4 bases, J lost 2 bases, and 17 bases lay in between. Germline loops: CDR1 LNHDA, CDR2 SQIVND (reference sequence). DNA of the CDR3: TGTGCCAGTAGTACCCGACAGACCCTCGTGAACTATGGCTACACCTTC. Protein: CASSTRQTLVNYGYTF.

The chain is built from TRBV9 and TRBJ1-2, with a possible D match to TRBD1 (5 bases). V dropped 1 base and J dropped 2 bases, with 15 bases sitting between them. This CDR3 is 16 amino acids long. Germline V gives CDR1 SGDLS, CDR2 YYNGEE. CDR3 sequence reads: CASSVITGTTNYGYTF. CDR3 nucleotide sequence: TGTGCCAGCAGCGTAATCACCGGGACGACAAACTATGGCTACACCTTC.

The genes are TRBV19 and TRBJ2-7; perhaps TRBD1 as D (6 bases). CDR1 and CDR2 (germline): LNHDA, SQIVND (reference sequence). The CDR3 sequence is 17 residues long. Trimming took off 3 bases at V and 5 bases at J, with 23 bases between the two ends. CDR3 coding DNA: TGTGCCAGTAGTATCCTCGGGGATAGCAGGGGCATCGACGAGCAGTACTTC. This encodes CASSILGDSRGIDEQYF. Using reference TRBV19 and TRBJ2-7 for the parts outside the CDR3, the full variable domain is DGGITQSPKYLFRKEGQNVTLSCEQNLNHDAMYWYRQDPGQGLRLIYYSQIVNDFQKGDIAEGYSVSREKKESFPLTVTSAQKNPTAFYLCASSILGDSRGIDEQYFGPGTRLTVT.

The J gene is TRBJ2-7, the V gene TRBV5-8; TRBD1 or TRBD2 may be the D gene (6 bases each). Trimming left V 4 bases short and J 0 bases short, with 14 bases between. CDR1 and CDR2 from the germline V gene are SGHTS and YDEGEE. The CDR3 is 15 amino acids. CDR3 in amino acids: CASSLLGGLSYEQYF. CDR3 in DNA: TGTGCCAGCAGCCTCCTTGGGGGGCTCTCCTACGAGCAGTACTTC.

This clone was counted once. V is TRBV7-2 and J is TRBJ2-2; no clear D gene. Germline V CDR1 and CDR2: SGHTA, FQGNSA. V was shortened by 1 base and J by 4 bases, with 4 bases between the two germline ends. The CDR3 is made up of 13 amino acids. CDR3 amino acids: CASSLGITGELFF. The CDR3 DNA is TGTGCCAGCAGCTTAGGGATCACCGGGGAGCTGTTTTTT.

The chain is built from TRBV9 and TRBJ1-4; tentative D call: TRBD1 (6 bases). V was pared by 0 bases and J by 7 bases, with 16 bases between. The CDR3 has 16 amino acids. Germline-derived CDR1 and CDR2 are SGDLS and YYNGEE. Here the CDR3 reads CASSVGGGARSEKLFF. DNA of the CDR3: TGTGCCAGCAGCGTAGGAGGGGGGGCGCGGAGTGAAAAACTGTTTTTT. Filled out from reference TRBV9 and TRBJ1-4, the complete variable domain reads DSGVTQTPKHLITATGQRVTLRCSPRSGDLSVYWYQQSLDQGLQFLIQYYNGEERAKGNILERFSAQQFPDLHSELNLSSLELGDSALYFCASSVGGGARSEKLFFGSGTQLSVL.

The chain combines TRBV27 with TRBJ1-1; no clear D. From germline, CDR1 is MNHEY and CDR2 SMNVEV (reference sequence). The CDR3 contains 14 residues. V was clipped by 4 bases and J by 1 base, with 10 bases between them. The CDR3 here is CASSSPGWNTEAFF. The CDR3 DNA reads TGTGCCAGCAGTTCCCCCGGGTGGAACACTGAAGCTTTCTTT.

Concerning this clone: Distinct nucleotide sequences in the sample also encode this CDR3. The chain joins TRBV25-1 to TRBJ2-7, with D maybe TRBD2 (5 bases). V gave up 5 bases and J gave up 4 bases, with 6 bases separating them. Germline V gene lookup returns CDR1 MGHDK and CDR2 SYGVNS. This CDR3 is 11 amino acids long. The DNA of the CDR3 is TGTGCCAGCAGTCGGGGATACGAGCAGTACTTC. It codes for CASSRGYEQYF.

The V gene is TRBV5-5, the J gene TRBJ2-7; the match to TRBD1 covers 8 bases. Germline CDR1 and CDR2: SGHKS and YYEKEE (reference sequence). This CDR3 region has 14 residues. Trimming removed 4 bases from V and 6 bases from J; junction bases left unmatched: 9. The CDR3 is CASSIGQGGAEQYF. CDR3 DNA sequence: TGTGCCAGCAGCATAGGACAGGGAGGTGCCGAGCAGTACTTC.

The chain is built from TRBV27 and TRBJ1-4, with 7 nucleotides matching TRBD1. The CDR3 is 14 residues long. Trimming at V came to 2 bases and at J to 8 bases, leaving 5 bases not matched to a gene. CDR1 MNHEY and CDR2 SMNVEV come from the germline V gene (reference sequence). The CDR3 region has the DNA TGTGCCAGCAGTTTAAGCAGGGGACAGGAAAAACTGTTTTTT. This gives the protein CASSLSRGQEKLFF. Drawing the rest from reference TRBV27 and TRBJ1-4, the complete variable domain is EAQVTQNPRYLITVTGKKLTVTCSQNMNHEYMSWYRQDPGLGLRQIYYSMNVEVTDKGDVPEGYKVSRKEKRNFPLILESPSPNQTSLYFCASSLSRGQEKLFFGSGTQLSVL.